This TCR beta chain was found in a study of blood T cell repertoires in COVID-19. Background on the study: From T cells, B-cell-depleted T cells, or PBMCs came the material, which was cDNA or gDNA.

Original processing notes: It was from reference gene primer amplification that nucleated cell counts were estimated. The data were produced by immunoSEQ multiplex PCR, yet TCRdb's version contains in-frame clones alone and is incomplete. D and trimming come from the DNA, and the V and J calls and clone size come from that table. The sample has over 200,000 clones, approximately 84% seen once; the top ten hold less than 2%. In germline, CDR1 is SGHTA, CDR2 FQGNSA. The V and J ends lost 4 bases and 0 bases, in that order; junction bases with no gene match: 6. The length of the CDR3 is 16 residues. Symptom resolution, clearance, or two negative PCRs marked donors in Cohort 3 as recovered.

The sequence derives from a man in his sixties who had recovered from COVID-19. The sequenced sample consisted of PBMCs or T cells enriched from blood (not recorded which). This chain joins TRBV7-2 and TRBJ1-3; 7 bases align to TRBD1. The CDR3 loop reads CASSSYRGVSGNTIYF. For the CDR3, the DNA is TGTGCCAGCAGCTCCTACAGGGGAGTCTCTGGAAACACCATATATTTT. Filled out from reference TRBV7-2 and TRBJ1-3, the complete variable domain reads GAGVSQSPSNKVTEKGKDVELRCDPISGHTALYWYRQSLGQGLEFLIYFQGNSAPDKSGLPSDRFSAERTGGSVSTLTIQRTQQEDSAVYLCASSSYRGVSGNTIYFGEGSWLTVV.